This T cell receptor beta chain was observed in a study of blood T cell repertoires in COVID-19. Across the study: Italy, Spain and the United States were the sources of the convalescent and acute COVID-19 samples. PBMCs, B-cell-depleted T cells, or T cells were the source of the cDNA or gDNA that made up the material.

V was cut by 3 bases and J by 7 bases, with 12 bases left in between. The CDR3 has 13 residues. Original data processing: Reference gene primers were amplified, and this amplification served to estimate nucleated cell counts. Some clones are missing from TCRdb's copy, which holds only in-frame ones; the method was immunoSEQ multiplex PCR. The DNA gave D and trimming, while V, J and clone size come from that table. The sample records under 90,000 clones, 87% being singletons. Source material: peripheral blood. The chain joins TRBV12-3 or TRBV12-4 to TRBJ1-1; D not certain. The TCR comes from a man between 60 and 70 years old with acute or convalescent COVID-19. In nucleotides, the CDR3 is TGTGCCAGCAGTTTTGGAGGGTCCGGTGAAGCTTTCTTT. Translation gives CASSFGGSGEAFF.